This T cell receptor beta chain was sequenced for a study of T cell responses to AZD1222 COVID-19 vaccine (dated by TCRdb to the early 2020s). Regarding the study in general: A total of 233 trial participants underwent TCR sequencing, of whom 207 received two doses of AZD1222 and some 25 received two doses of the MenACWY control vaccine. Trial participants were enrolled into age subgroups of 18-55, 56-69 and 70-plus years, which contained 148, 28 and 57 TCR-sequenced participants, respectively. The research as a whole found: Reportedly, almost half of the unique spike-specific TCRs recognized epitopes lying outside the regions that are mutated in the B.1.351 and B.1.1.7 variants. The whole spike protein was spanned by vaccine-associated CD4 TCRs, and dominant responses were seen in regions 160-218 and 743-854. The 56-69-year group was small, and its depth increase did not reach significance, likely because of low power. No day 14 peak-response samples were available, so repertoires were characterized only after the peak T cell response. Only a handful of AZD1222 recipients were SARS-CoV-2 seropositive at baseline, limiting conclusions about previously exposed vaccinees. After two AZD1222 doses, both the breadth and the depth of spike-specific TCRs were significantly higher than at day 0 and than in MenACWY recipients. Participants were mostly white British and included more females than males, and it was suggested by the authors that clonal diversity may have been underestimated.

The sample's time point label is to be understood as: baseline before first vaccination. Per the publication, the treatment or condition label means: meningococcal conjugate vaccine given as trial control. Vaccinee samples came from UK trials COV001 and COV002, including a single-blind randomized controlled phase 2/3 trial of AZD1222 (ChAdOx1 nCoV-19) in healthy adults. For TCRbeta chain sequencing, PBMC samples were collected from trial participants at day 0 and at day 28 after the second dose. CDR1 is given as LNHNV and CDR2 as YYDKDF, both from the germline V gene (reference sequence). V is shortened by 0 bases, J by 4 bases, and the region joining them spans 16 bases. The CDR3 starts with the cysteine, ends with the phenylalanine, and has 16 residues. Just the 48-base CDR3 DNA is kept, in frame starting at base 1. The CDR3 regions of human TCRbeta chains were analyzed by immunosequencing. Processing in the source paper ran as follows. TCRs in the repertoires were matched against a reference library of SARS-CoV-2-specific TCRs that had been generated with the MIRA antigen-specificity platform. Breadth was defined as the fraction of unique TCRs that were SARS-CoV-2-associated, and depth was defined as the fraction of total T cells that were SARS-CoV-2-associated. Using the MIRA data, each spike-specific TCR was assigned both to the spike region to which the TCR was reactive and to a CD4 or CD8 class. Log10-transformed breadth and depth values were compared by one-way ANOVA with Sidak's multiple comparisons tests. TCRdb limited this immuneACCESS table to in-frame rearrangements with V and J called. A share of clones is missing; checked studies link under half to unresolved V genes, and the rest is unexplained. That table is the source of V, J and clone size, and D and trimming were worked out from the DNA. Here the sample has over 65,000 clones; just over 90% occur a single time. Approximately 6.6% of the sample is in the top ten clones.

A remark on this clone: Its antigen target is currently unknown. Base qualities are missing; no much larger clone stands one base away.

The TCR originated in an adult in good health. The rearranged segments are TRBV15 and TRBJ2-7; the D gene is unclear. Source: peripheral blood, taken on day 0 of MenACWY control vaccination. The CDR3 reads as follows: CATSRDVTVGWYEQYF. The nucleotide sequence is given as TGTGCCACCAGCAGAGATGTCACAGTCGGGTGGTACGAGCAGTACTTC.